This TCR beta chain was identified in a study of blood T cell repertoires in COVID-19. Study in general: The origin of the acute and convalescent COVID-19 samples was the United States, Italy and Spain.

Profiling relied on immunoSEQ multiplex PCR, and the TCRdb table lists in-frame clones only, not all of them. The data show 200,000 or so clones, more than 70% seen once. Germline assignment: CDR1 MDHEN and CDR2 SYDVKM. The length of the CDR3 is 19 residues. J lost 4 bases, V lost 5 bases, and 17 bases had no gene match. The V gene is TRBV28, the J gene TRBJ2-2; 9 bases map to TRBD2. Sequencing was carried out using peripheral blood. The source of this sequence is a woman in her 40s who had recovered from COVID-19. This CDR3 reads CASSLGPGLAVGVTGELFF. The CDR3 DNA reads as TGTGCCAGCAGTCTGGGGCCGGGACTAGCCGTGGGGGTCACCGGGGAGCTGTTTTTT.